This passage covers 22 T cell receptor beta chains from one sample sequenced in a study of T cell responses to AZD1222 COVID-19 vaccine. Profiling relied on immunoSEQ multiplex PCR, and the TCRdb table lists in-frame clones only, not all of them. The table lists just under 150,000 clones, 88% of them singletons, with about 4.9% in the top ten. The material sequenced was peripheral blood, taken 28 days after the second dose of the MenACWY control vaccine. These receptors came from an adult who received the MenACWY meningococcal vaccine as a control.

This clone was recorded many times. The rearrangement links TRBV3-1 (or the pseudogene TRBV3-2) to TRBJ2-7; D unresolved. Trimming took off 4 bases at V and 5 bases at J, with 6 bases between the two ends. Germline CDR1 is LGHDT and CDR2 is YNNKEL (reference sequence). There are 11 residues in the CDR3. CDR3 sequence (DNA): TGTGCCAGCAGCCGTCTAGACGAGCAGTACTTC. This encodes CASSRLDEQYF.

This clone was counted a single time. CDR3 residues: CASSPGTHYEQYF. The CDR3 DNA reads TGTGCCAGCAGCCCCGGGACCCACTACGAGCAGTACTTC. The rearrangement joins TRBV5-6 to TRBJ2-7; the D gene could be TRBD1 or TRBD2 (5 bases each). The germline V and J ends were trimmed by 4 bases and 3 bases, with 11 bases remaining between them. CDR1 and CDR2 (germline): SGHDT, YYEEEE. The CDR3 runs 13 residues.

The rearrangement links TRBV19 to TRBJ2-3; TRBD1 is a possible D gene (6 bases). CDR1 LNHDA and CDR2 SQIVND come from the germline V gene (reference sequence). The CDR3 is made up of 13 amino acids. Trimming shortened V by 4 bases and J by 2 bases, and 7 bases separated the two germline ends. DNA of the CDR3: TGTGCCAGTAGTAGGACAGACACAGATACGCAGTATTTT. Amino acids: CASSRTDTDTQYF.

The chain recombines TRBV12-3 or TRBV12-4 with TRBJ2-2, with D tentatively TRBD1 (6 bases). Trimming stripped 6 bases from V and 6 bases from J, with 11 bases between. This CDR3 spans 13 amino acids. CDR3 sequence: CASSTQGSGELFF. The CDR3 DNA sequence: TGTGCCAGCAGCACACAGGGATCCGGGGAGCTGTTTTTT.

The chain joins TRBV19 to TRBJ1-2; no clear D gene. This CDR3 spans 13 amino acids. Germline CDR1 and CDR2: LNHDA and SQIVND (reference sequence). V gave up 5 bases and J gave up 0 bases, with 7 bases separating them. CDR3: CASSQLTNYGYTF. Here the CDR3 DNA reads TGTGCCAGTAGTCAACTCACTAACTATGGCTACACCTTC.

The chain carries TRBV19 and TRBJ2-5; D may match TRBD1 or TRBD2 (5 bases each). This CDR3 is 17 amino acids long. Per germline, CDR1 LNHDA and CDR2 SQIVND (reference sequence). V was pared by 5 bases and J by 1 base, with 20 bases between. The CDR3 coding sequence is TGTGCCAGTAGTCCGGGGCGTGGGGGAGTGACCCAAGAGACCCAGTACTTC. This gives the protein CASSPGRGGVTQETQYF.

The genes are TRBV7-2 and TRBJ2-3; 9 bases agree with TRBD2. The ends lost 6 bases at V and 2 bases at J; junction bases unmatched: 12. This CDR3 contains 17 residues. Germline values: CDR1 SGHTA, CDR2 FQGNSA. The CDR3 DNA reads TGTGCCAGCAGGTTAACTCCGGGACTAGCCTTCACAGATACGCAGTATTTT. Translating it yields CASRLTPGLAFTDTQYF.

This sequence joins TRBV30 and TRBJ2-7; 10 nucleotides agree with TRBD2. V dropped 1 base and J dropped 5; count of bases not matched to a gene: 11. CDR1 is GTSNPN and CDR2 is SVGIG in the germline V gene (reference sequence). The CDR3 has 16 residues. CDR3 nucleotides: TGTGCCTGGAGTGCTCCGGAGGGACTAGCGCCTAACGAGCAGTACTTC. Translated, it gives CAWSAPEGLAPNEQYF.

This sequence joins TRBV5-1 and TRBJ2-7; D gene uncertain. The CDR3 loop spans 16 amino acids. V lost 0 bases and J 4 bases, leaving 17 bases between the germline ends. CDR1 SGHRS and CDR2 YFSETQ come from the germline V gene. CDR3 sequence: CASSLGGIGSPYEQYF. The CDR3 DNA sequence: TGCGCCAGCAGCTTGGGAGGAATAGGGTCCCCTTACGAGCAGTACTTC.

V gene TRBV11-3 combines with J gene TRBJ1-2, with 7 bases lining up with TRBD1. Germline V gene data show CDR1 as SGHNT and CDR2 as YENEEA. This CDR3 is 12 amino acids long. The V gene end was trimmed by 4 bases and the J gene end by 6 bases; junction bases not matched to a gene: 2. CDR3 nucleotide sequence: TGTGCCAGCAGCTCAGACAGGGATGGCTACACCTTC. This codes for CASSSDRDGYTF.

The V and J genes are TRBV7-9 and TRBJ1-2; TRBD1 agrees at 7 bases. CDR1 is SEHNR and CDR2 is FQNEAQ in the germline V gene (reference sequence). The CDR3 has 14 residues. Losses at the gene ends were 5 bases for V and 8 bases for J; bases not matched to a gene: 11. The CDR3, as DNA: TGTGCCAGCAGCGCTTCAGGGGGTGCGCGCGGCTACACCTTC. Protein: CASSASGGARGYTF.

The J gene is TRBJ1-4, the V gene TRBV9, with D maybe TRBD1 (6 bases). Trimming pared 0 bases from V and 7 bases from J, leaving 16 bases between. The CDR3 consists of 16 residues. Germline lookup yields CDR1 SGDLS and CDR2 YYNGEE. The CDR3 loop is CASSVAGGRGREKLFF. The CDR3 DNA follows: TGTGCCAGCAGCGTAGCTGGGGGCCGGGGGCGTGAAAAACTGTTTTTT.

V and J are TRBV4-3 and TRBJ2-7, with a weak D call TRBD1 (6 bases). Per germline, CDR1 LGHNA and CDR2 YSLEER. Trimming left V 2 bases short and J 3 bases short, with 17 bases between. The CDR3 is 16 amino acids. Here the CDR3 reads CASSQQTGQFIYEQYF. CDR3 in DNA: TGCGCCAGCAGCCAACAGACCGGACAGTTTATCTACGAGCAGTACTTC.

The chain has TRBV7-8 and TRBJ2-6, with TRBD2 as a possible D gene (5 bases). V dropped 5 bases and J dropped 2 bases, with 10 bases sitting between them. Per germline, CDR1 SGHVS and CDR2 FQNEAQ. CDR3 size: 15 residues. The CDR3 DNA reads TGTGCCAGCAGCCAAGCGGTTACTGGGGCCAACGTCCTGACTTTC. Its protein is CASSQAVTGANVLTF.

V is TRBV4-1 and J is TRBJ1-1; 9 positions agree with TRBD1. Trimming at V came to 1 base and at J to 3 bases, leaving 6 bases not matched to a gene. Germline lookup yields CDR1 MGHRA and CDR2 YSYEKL. This CDR3 has 16 amino acids. The CDR3 region is CASSQGWTGADTEAFF. The CDR3 DNA follows: TGCGCCAGCAGCCAAGGGTGGACAGGGGCGGACACTGAAGCTTTCTTT.

The chain combines TRBV7-8 with TRBJ2-7; 10 nucleotides line up with TRBD2. The CDR3 covers 17 residues. Germline V gene data show CDR1 as SGHVS and CDR2 as FQNEAQ. V gave up 7 bases and J gave up 5 bases; unmatched junction bases: 17. CDR3 sequence reads: CASTLWRASGRMDEQYF. CDR3 DNA sequence: TGTGCCAGCACCCTATGGAGGGCTAGCGGGAGAATGGACGAGCAGTACTTC.

The V call is TRBV6-6, the J call TRBJ2-1, with 7 bases lining up with TRBD1. Germline V gives CDR1 MNHNY, CDR2 SVGAGI (reference sequence). V was pared by 5 bases and J by 1 base, with 5 bases of the junction left unmatched. The CDR3 loop spans 15 amino acids. CDR3 amino acids: CASSPQGSSYNEQFF. The DNA of the CDR3 is TGTGCCAGCAGTCCACAGGGGTCTTCCTACAATGAGCAGTTCTTC.

This clone was seen a few times. The chain couples TRBV4-1 to TRBJ2-5, with 10 bases aligning to TRBD2. The CDR3 has 13 residues. The ends lost 5 bases at V and 4 bases at J; junction bases unmatched: 1. CDR1 and CDR2 from the germline V gene are MGHRA and YSYEKL. The CDR3 here is CASSGLAVETQYF. DNA of the CDR3: TGCGCCAGCAGCGGACTAGCGGTAGAGACCCAGTACTTC.

The chain has TRBV11-3 and TRBJ2-1; 10 nucleotides agree with TRBD2. V trimming: 0 bases; J trimming: 5 bases; junction bases outside the gene matches: 4. Germline loops: CDR1 SGHNT, CDR2 YENEEA. The length of the CDR3 is 16 residues. The CDR3 coding sequence is TGTGCCAGCAGCTTAGAAGGGACTAGCGTCAACAATGAGCAGTTCTTC. Protein: CASSLEGTSVNNEQFF.

A remark on this clone: Germline is not matched at one junction end, which may reflect a read error. J is TRBJ2-3 and V is TRBV7-7; D perhaps matches TRBD1 (5 bases). This CDR3 is 13 amino acids long. CDR1 SSHAT and CDR2 FNYEAQ come from the germline V gene (reference sequence). This CDR3 reads CASSYDRTDTQYF. For the CDR3, the DNA is TGTGCTAGCAGCTACGACAGAACAGATACGCAGTATTTT.

The chain links TRBV3-1 (or the pseudogene TRBV3-2) to TRBJ1-3; D is undetermined. CDR1 LGHDT and CDR2 YNNKEL come from the germline V gene (reference sequence). CDR3 length: 16 residues. The ends were cut back, 4 bases at V and 4 bases at J, with 17 bases in the middle. The CDR3 coding sequence is TGTGCCAGCAGCCGTCTAACAGCTCAAATCGGAAACACCATATATTTT. It is translated as CASSRLTAQIGNTIYF.

J is TRBJ2-7 and V is TRBV5-6, with TRBD1 matching over 7 bases. The CDR3 is made up of 15 amino acids. After removal of 5 bases from V and 4 bases from J, the junction contained 12 bases not matched to a gene. From germline, CDR1 is SGHDT and CDR2 YYEEEE. The CDR3 DNA sequence: TGTGCCAGCAGTTTCTCCCCCGGGACAGCGTACGAGCAGTACTTC. It is translated as CASSFSPGTAYEQYF.